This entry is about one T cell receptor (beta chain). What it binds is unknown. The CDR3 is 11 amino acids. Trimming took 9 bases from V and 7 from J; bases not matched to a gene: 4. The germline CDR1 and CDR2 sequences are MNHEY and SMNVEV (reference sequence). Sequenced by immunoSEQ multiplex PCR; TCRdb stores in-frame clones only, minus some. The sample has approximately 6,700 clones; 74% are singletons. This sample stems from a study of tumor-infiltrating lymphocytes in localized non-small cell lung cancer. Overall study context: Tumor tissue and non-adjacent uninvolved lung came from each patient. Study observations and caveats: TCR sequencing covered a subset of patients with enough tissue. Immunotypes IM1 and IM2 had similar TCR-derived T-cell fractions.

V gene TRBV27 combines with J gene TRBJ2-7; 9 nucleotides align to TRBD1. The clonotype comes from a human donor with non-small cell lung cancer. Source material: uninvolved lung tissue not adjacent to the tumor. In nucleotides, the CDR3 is TGTGCCAGTAGACAGGGGGTTGAGCAGTACTTC. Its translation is CASRQGVEQYF.